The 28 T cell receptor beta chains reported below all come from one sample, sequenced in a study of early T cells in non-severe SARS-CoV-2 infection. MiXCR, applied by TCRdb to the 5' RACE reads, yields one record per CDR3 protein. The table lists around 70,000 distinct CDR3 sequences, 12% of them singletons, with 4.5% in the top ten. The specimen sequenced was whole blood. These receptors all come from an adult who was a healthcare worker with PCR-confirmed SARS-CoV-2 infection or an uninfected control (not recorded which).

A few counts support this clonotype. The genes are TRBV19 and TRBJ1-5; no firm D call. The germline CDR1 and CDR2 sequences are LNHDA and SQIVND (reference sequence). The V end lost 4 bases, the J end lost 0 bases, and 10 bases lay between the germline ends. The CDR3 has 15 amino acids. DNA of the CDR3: TGTGCCAGTAGTAGGCAATGGGATAGCAATCAGCCCCAGCATTTT. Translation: CASSRQWDSNQPQHF.

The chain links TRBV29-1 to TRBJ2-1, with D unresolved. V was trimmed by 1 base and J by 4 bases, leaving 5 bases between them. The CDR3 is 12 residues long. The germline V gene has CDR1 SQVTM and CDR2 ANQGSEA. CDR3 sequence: CSVEGQYNEQFF. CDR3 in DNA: TGCAGCGTTGAAGGGCAGTACAATGAGCAGTTCTTC.

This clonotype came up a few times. CDR3 nucleotides: TGTGCCAGCAGTGAACAGAGAGCCAATGAAGCTTTCTTT. This encodes CASSEQRANEAFF. The rearrangement uses TRBV2 and TRBJ1-1; D remains unclear. V was shortened by 2 bases and J by 7 bases, with 11 bases between the two germline ends. The germline V gene has CDR1 SNHLY and CDR2 FYNNEI. The CDR3 length is 13 residues.

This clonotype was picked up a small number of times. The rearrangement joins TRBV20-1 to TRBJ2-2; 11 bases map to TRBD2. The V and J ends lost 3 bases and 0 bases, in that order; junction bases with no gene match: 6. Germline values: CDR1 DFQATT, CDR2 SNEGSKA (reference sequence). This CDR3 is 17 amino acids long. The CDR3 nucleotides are TGCAGTGCTAGTCGCCTAGCGGGAGGTGCGAACACCGGGGAGCTGTTTTTT. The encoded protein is CSASRLAGGANTGELFF.

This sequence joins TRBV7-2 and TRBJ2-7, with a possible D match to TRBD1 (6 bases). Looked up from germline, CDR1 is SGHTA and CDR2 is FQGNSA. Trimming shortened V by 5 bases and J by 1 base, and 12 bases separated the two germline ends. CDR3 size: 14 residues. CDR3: CASSTRTVSYEQYF. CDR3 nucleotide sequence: TGTGCCAGCAGCACCCGGACAGTTTCCTACGAGCAGTACTTC.

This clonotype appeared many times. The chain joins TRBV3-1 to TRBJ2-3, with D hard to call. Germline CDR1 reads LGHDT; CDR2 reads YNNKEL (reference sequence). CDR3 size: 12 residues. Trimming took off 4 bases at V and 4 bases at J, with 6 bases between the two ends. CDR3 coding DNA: TGTGCCAGCAGCCTCAGCCCAGATACGCAGTATTTT. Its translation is CASSLSPDTQYF.

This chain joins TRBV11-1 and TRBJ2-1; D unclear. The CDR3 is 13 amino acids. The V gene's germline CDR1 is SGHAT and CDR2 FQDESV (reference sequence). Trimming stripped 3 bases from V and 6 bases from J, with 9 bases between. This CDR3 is CASSFSVINEQFF. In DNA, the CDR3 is TGTGCCAGCAGCTTTTCGGTTATCAATGAGCAGTTCTTC.

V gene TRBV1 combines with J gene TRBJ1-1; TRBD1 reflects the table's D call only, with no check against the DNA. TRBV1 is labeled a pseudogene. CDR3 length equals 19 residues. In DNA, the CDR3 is TGCACCAGCAGCCAAAGAACAATCGAGAAGGGGGCATTGAACACTGAAGCTTTCTTT. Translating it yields CTSSQRTIEKGALNTEAFF.

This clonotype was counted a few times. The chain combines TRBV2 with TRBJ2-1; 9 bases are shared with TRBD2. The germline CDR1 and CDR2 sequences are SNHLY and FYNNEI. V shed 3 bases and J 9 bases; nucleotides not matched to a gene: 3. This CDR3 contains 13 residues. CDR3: CASSEREGGEQFF. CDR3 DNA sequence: TGTGCCAGCAGTGAGCGGGAGGGGGGTGAGCAGTTCTTC.

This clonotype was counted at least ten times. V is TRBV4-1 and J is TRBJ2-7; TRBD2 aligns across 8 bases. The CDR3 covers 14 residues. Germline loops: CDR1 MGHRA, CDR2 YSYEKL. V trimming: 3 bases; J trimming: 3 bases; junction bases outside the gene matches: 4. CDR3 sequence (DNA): TGCGCCAGCAGCCAGGCGGGAGGCGGCTACGAGCAGTACTTC. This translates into CASSQAGGGYEQYF.

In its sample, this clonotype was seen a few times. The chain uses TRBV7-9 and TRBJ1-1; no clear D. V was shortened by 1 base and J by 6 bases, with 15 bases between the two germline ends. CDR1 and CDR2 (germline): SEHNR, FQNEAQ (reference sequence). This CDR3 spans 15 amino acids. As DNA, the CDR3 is TGTGCCAGCAGCTTAGACGCGGGAGACTGGGCTGAAGCTTTCTTT. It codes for CASSLDAGDWAEAFF.

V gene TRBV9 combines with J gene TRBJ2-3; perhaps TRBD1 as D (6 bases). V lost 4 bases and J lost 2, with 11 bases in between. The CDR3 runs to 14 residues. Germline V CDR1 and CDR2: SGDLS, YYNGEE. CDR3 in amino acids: CASSPRTDTDTQYF. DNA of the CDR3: TGTGCCAGCAGCCCAAGGACAGACACAGATACGCAGTATTTT.

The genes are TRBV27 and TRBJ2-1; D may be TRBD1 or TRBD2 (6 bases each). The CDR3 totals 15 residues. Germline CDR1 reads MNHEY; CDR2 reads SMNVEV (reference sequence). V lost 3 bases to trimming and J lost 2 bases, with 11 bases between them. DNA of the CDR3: TGTGCCAGCAGTTTTCGGGGGCGAGCCTACAATGAGCAGTTCTTC. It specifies CASSFRGRAYNEQFF.

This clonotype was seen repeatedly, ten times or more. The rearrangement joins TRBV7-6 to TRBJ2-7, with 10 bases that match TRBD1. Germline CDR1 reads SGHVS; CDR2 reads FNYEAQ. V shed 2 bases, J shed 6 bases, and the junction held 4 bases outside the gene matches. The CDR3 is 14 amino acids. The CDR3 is CASSLRQGASEQYF. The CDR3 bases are TGTGCCAGCAGCTTAAGACAGGGGGCTTCCGAGCAGTACTTC.

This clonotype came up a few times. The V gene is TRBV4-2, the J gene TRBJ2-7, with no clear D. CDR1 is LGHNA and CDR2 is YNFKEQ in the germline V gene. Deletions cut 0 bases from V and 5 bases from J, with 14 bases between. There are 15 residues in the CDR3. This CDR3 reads CASSQDLGFINEQYF. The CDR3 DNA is TGTGCCAGCAGCCAAGATCTAGGCTTTATTAACGAGCAGTACTTC.

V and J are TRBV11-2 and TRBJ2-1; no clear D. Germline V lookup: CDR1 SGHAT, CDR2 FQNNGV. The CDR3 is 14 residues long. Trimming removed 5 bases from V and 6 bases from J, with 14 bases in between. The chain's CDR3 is CASSAPPLGNEQFF. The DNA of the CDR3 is TGTGCCAGCAGCGCACCCCCCCTCGGCAATGAGCAGTTCTTC.

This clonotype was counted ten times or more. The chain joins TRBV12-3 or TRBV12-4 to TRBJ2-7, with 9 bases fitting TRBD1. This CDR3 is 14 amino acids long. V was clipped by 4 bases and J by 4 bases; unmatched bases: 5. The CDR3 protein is CASSWGQGVYEQYF. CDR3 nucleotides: TGTGCCAGCAGTTGGGGACAGGGAGTGTACGAGCAGTACTTC.

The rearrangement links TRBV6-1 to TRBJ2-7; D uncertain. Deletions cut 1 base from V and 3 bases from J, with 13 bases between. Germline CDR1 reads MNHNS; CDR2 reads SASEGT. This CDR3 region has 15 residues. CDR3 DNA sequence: TGTGCCAGCAGTGAAGGGGTCAGGTCCCACTACGAGCAGTACTTC. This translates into CASSEGVRSHYEQYF.

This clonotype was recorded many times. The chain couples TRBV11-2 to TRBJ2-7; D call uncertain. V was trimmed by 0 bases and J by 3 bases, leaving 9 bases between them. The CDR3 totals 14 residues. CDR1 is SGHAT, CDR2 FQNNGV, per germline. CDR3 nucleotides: TGTGCCAGCAGCTTAGATCTAAGACACTACGAGCAGTACTTC. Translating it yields CASSLDLRHYEQYF.

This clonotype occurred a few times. The CDR3 DNA follows: TGTGCCAGCAGTTCCAGACCCCCAGGGGGGGAGCAGTTCTTC. This gives the protein CASSSRPPGGEQFF. This chain uses TRBV25-1 with TRBJ2-1; possibly TRBD1 for D (7 bases). The CDR3 loop spans 14 amino acids. V lost 5 bases, J lost 10 bases, and 18 bases lay in between. Germline V gene data show CDR1 as MGHDK and CDR2 as SYGVNS.

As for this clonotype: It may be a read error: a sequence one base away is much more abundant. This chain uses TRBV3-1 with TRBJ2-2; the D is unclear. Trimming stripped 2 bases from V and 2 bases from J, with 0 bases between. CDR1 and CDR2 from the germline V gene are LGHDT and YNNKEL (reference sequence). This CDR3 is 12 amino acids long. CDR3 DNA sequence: TGTGCCAGCAGCCAAAACACCGGGGAGCTGTTTTTT. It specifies CASSQNTGELFF.

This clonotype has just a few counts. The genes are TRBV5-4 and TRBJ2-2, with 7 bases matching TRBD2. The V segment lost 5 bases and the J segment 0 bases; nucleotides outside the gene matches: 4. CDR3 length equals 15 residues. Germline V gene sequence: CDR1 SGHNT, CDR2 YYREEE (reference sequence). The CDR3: CASRASGTNTGELFF. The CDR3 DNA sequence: TGTGCCAGCAGAGCTAGCGGAACGAACACCGGGGAGCTGTTTTTT.

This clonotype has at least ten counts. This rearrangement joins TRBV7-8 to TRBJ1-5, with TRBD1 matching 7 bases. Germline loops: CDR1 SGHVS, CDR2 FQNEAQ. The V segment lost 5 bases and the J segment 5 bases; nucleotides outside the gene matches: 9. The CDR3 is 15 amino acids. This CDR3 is CASSLSEGGYQPQHF. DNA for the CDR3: TGTGCCAGCAGCCTTAGCGAAGGGGGCTATCAGCCCCAGCATTTT.

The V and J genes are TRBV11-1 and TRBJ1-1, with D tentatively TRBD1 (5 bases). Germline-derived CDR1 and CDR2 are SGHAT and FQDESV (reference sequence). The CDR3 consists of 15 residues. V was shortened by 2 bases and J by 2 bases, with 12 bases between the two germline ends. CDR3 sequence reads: CASSLPVGPNTEAFF. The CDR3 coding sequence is TGTGCCAGCAGCTTACCGGTGGGACCTAACACTGAAGCTTTCTTT.

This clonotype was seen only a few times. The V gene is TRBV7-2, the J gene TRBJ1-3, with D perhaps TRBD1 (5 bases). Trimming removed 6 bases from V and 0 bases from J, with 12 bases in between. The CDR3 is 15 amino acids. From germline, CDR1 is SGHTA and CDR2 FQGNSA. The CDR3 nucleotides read TGTGCCAGCAGTCTGGGGGTCAGCTCTGGAAACACCATATATTTT. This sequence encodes CASSLGVSSGNTIYF. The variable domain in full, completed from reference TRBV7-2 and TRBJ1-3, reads GAGVSQSPSNKVTEKGKDVELRCDPISGHTALYWYRQSLGQGLEFLIYFQGNSAPDKSGLPSDRFSAERTGGSVSTLTIQRTQQEDSAVYLCASSLGVSSGNTIYFGEGSWLTVV.

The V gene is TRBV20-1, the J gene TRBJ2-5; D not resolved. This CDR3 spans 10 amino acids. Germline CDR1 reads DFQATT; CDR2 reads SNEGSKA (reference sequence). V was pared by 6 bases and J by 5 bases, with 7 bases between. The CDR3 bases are TGCAGTGCCTTCTTGGAGACCCAGTACTTC. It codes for CSAFLETQYF.

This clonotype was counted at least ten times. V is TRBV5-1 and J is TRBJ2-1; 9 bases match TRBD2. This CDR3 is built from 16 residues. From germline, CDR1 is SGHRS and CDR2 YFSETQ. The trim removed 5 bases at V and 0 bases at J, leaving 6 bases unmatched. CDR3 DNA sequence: TGCGCCAGCAGACTGGGACTAGCCGGCTCCTACAATGAGCAGTTCTTC. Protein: CASRLGLAGSYNEQFF.

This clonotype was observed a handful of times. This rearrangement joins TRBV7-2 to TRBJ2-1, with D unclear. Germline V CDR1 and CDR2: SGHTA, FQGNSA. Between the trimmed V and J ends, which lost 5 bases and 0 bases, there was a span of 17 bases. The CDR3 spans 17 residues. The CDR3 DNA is TGTGCCAGCAGCCCTTCCCCGAGCTCCATCTCCTACAATGAGCAGTTCTTC. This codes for CASSPSPSSISYNEQFF.